The entry that follows covers one TCR beta chain sequence. The antigen remains unidentified. This entry is derived from a study of T cell responses to AZD1222 COVID-19 vaccine. Findings and caveats of the study: No repertoire was sampled before or during the peak T cell response, only after it. Females made up more of the donors, who were largely white British, and clonal diversity may have come out too low. Unmutated regions of variants are reportedly targeted by nearly half of spike-specific TCRs.

TCRdb's table, derived via immunoSEQ multiplex PCR, lists solely in-frame clones and lacks some. This sample has some 120,000 clones; approximately 86% occur once, and the top ten carry about 12%. This CDR3 region has 15 residues. CDR1 is KGHSH and CDR2 is LQKENI in the germline V gene. Trimming cost V 5 bases and J 4 bases, with 17 bases left between them. This chain connects TRBV18 to TRBJ2-5; possibly TRBD2 for D (7 bases). This specimen consisted of peripheral blood, obtained on day 0 of AZD1222 vaccination. The sequence came from an adult in good health. CDR3 loop: CASSILGGRRETQYF. The CDR3 DNA sequence: TGTGCCAGCTCAATATTGGGGGGGCGAAGAGAGACCCAGTACTTC.